This is a list of T cell receptor beta chains from one sample in a study of T cell responses to AZD1222 COVID-19 vaccine. Only in-frame clones appear in the TCRdb table, and some are missing; sequencing was by immunoSEQ multiplex PCR. The table includes under 130,000 clones, 91% detected once. The sample consisted of peripheral blood, taken on day 0 of AZD1222 vaccination. Receptor source: an adult in good health. The CDR3 runs from the conserved cysteine through the conserved F or W. Fields, in order: V gene, clone size, J gene, CDR3 protein. Size tells how often a clone was seen (once, few, many) or the class of an expanded clone, and some rows leave it out.

TRBV10-3	once	TRBJ2-7	CAISGDGVGRVEQYF
TRBV7-9	.	TRBJ1-6	CASMGGAWNSPLHF
TRBV6-2/TRBV6-3	once	TRBJ2-2	CASSYQGMTGELFF
TRBV7-9	.	TRBJ2-1	CASSGARGEQFF
TRBV30	.	TRBJ2-7	CAWSPKHGTYEQYF
TRBV30	few	TRBJ2-1	CAWSRGGGGPQQFF
TRBV7-2	once	TRBJ2-2	CASSLNEPGGGELFF
TRBV24-1	.	TRBJ2-5	CATSDNGGIETQYF
TRBV9	.	TRBJ2-1	CASSALSGTSGHYLSYNEQFF
TRBV7-2	.	TRBJ2-2	CASRFIAGATGELFF
TRBV28	.	TRBJ1-4	CASSFGGWGEKLFF
TRBV18	.	TRBJ1-1	CASSPRGMNTEAFF
TRBV29-1	once	TRBJ1-1	CSVRQGLNTEAFF